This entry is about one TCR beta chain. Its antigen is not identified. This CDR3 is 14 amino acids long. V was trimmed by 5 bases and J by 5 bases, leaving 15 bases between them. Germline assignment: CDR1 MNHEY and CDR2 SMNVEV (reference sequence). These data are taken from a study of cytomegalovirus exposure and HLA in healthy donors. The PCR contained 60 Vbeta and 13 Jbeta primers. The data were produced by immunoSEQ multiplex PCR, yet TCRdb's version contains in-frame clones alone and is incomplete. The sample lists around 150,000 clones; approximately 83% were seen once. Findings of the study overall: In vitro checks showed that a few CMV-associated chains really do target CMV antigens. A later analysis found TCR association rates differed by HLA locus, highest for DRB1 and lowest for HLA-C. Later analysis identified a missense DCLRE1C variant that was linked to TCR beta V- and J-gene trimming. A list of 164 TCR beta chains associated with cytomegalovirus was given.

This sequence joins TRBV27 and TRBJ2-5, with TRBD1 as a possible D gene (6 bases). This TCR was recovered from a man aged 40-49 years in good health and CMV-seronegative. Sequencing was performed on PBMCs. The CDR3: CASSINRDRETQYF. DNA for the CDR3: TGTGCCAGCAGTATAAACAGGGACCGGGAGACCCAGTACTTC.